The 14 T cell receptor beta chains presented below share a single source sample, sequenced in a study of control samples from healthy donors and cancer patients. Method: immunoSEQ multiplex PCR; TCRdb's copy keeps in-frame clones and lacks some. The sample lists over 150,000 clones; about nine tenths were seen once. Sequenced: blood. All receptors derive from a woman aged 35 to 49 in good health.

The chain links TRBV4-1 to TRBJ2-5, with 9 bases that match TRBD1. The V gene's germline CDR1 is MGHRA and CDR2 YSYEKL. This CDR3 spans 14 amino acids. After removal of 3 bases from V and 4 bases from J, the junction contained 3 bases not matched to a gene. The chain's CDR3 is CASSQRQGGETQYF. The CDR3 DNA reads TGCGCCAGCAGCCAGCGACAGGGGGGAGAGACCCAGTACTTC.

V and J are TRBV2 and TRBJ1-1; tentatively, D is TRBD1 (5 bases). CDR1 is SNHLY, CDR2 FYNNEI, per germline. The CDR3 has 15 amino acids. The V and J ends lost 4 bases and 3 bases respectively, with 15 bases between them. The CDR3 coding sequence is TGTGCCAGCAGTGTGACGACAGTAAGGGACACTGAAGCTTTCTTT. This translates into CASSVTTVRDTEAFF.

The V call is TRBV7-9, the J call TRBJ1-1; D remains ambiguous. There are 14 residues in the CDR3. The germline V gene has CDR1 SEHNR and CDR2 FQNEAQ (reference sequence). V shed 3 bases and J shed 1 base, with 9 bases lying between them. CDR3 DNA sequence: TGTGCCAGCAGCTTGACCGATTCGAACACTGAAGCTTTCTTT. It translates to CASSLTDSNTEAFF.

The chain joins TRBV2 to TRBJ1-2; D not resolved. This CDR3 has 13 amino acids. Trimming pared 0 bases from V and 4 bases from J, leaving 6 bases between. Germline lookup yields CDR1 SNHLY and CDR2 FYNNEI. Here the CDR3 reads CASSEALLYGYTF. CDR3 sequence (DNA): TGTGCCAGCAGTGAAGCGCTTCTCTATGGCTACACCTTC.

The V gene is TRBV5-8, the J gene TRBJ1-1, with D possibly being TRBD1 (6 bases). The germline V and J ends were trimmed by 4 bases and 3 bases, with 10 bases remaining between them. Germline V gives CDR1 SGHTS, CDR2 YDEGEE. The CDR3 runs to 13 residues. Here the CDR3 DNA reads TGTGCCAGCAGCCCTTACAGGGACACTGAAGCTTTCTTT. It yields the protein CASSPYRDTEAFF.

The V and J genes are TRBV3-1 (or the pseudogene TRBV3-2) and TRBJ2-6; weak D call: TRBD2 (5 bases). The germline CDR1 and CDR2 sequences are LGHDT and YNNKEL (reference sequence). This CDR3 spans 18 amino acids. Trimming shortened V by 1 base and J by 1 base, and 14 bases separated the two germline ends. DNA for the CDR3: TGTGCCAGCAGCCAAGTGACGGACCGGACTTCTGGGGCCAACGTCCTGACTTTC. Translated: CASSQVTDRTSGANVLTF.

The chain couples TRBV10-2 to TRBJ2-2, with 10 bases fitting TRBD2. The CDR3 loop spans 15 amino acids. Trimming removed 6 bases from V and 3 bases from J; junction bases left unmatched: 4. The germline V gene has CDR1 WSHSY and CDR2 SAAADI. CDR3 amino acids: CASSLAGADTGELFF. In DNA, the CDR3 is TGCGCCAGCAGCCTAGCGGGGGCCGACACCGGGGAGCTGTTTTTT.

The V call is TRBV4-1, the J call TRBJ2-2, with a weak D call TRBD1 (5 bases). Germline V gene lookup returns CDR1 MGHRA and CDR2 YSYEKL. This CDR3 has 17 residues. Trimming removed 0 bases at V and 5 bases at J, with 16 bases between. CDR3 DNA sequence: TGCGCCAGCAGCCAAGATTCGCCAGGGCGAGGAACCGGGGAGCTGTTTTTT. Protein: CASSQDSPGRGTGELFF.

V usage is TRBV5-1 and J usage is TRBJ1-2; no clear D gene. The germline V gene encodes CDR1 SGHRS and CDR2 YFSETQ. This CDR3 contains 15 residues. The V end lost 0 bases, the J end lost 4 bases, and 13 bases lay between the germline ends. The chain's CDR3 is CASSLGALEGYGYTF. The CDR3 region has the DNA TGCGCCAGCAGCTTGGGGGCCCTGGAGGGCTATGGCTACACCTTC.

V is TRBV29-1 and J is TRBJ2-3, with a possible D match to TRBD1 (6 bases). V was clipped by 2 bases and J by 1 base, with 22 bases between them. The germline V gene encodes CDR1 SQVTM and CDR2 ANQGSEA. The CDR3 consists of 18 residues. The CDR3 protein is CSVEFRPGTGFGTDTQYF. CDR3 coding DNA: TGCAGCGTTGAATTTCGGCCCGGTACAGGGTTCGGCACAGATACGCAGTATTTT.

This chain links TRBV5-1 with TRBJ1-2, with D possibly matching TRBD1 (5 bases). The germline CDR1 and CDR2 sequences are SGHRS and YFSETQ. V was cut by 3 bases and J by 8 bases, with 14 bases left in between. This CDR3 is built from 13 residues. CDR3 sequence: CASSSAGFFGYTF. Written as DNA, the CDR3 is TGCGCCAGCAGCTCCGCAGGGTTTTTCGGCTACACCTTC.

The chain recombines TRBV7-2 with TRBJ1-3; D gene ambiguous. From germline, CDR1 is SGHTA and CDR2 FQGNSA. This CDR3 has 16 amino acids. Between the trimmed V and J ends, which lost 2 bases and 0 bases, there was a span of 11 bases. The chain's CDR3 is CASSLSHASSGNTIYF. CDR3 sequence (DNA): TGTGCCAGCAGCTTAAGTCATGCGAGCTCTGGAAACACCATATATTTT.

The rearrangement links TRBV7-6 to TRBJ1-3; the match to TRBD1 covers 9 bases. The CDR3 covers 15 residues. The germline V gene encodes CDR1 SGHVS and CDR2 FNYEAQ. V was clipped by 4 bases and J by 8 bases; unmatched bases: 9. The CDR3 region has the DNA TGTGCCAGCAGCTCCCAACAGGGGGCTTCGGACACCATATATTTT. Protein: CASSSQQGASDTIYF. Together with reference TRBV7-6 and TRBJ1-3, the CDR3 gives the full variable domain: GAGVSQSPRYKVTKRGQDVALRCDPISGHVSLYWYRQALGQGPEFLTYFNYEAQQDKSGLPNDRFSAERPEGSISTLTIQRTEQRDSAMYRCASSSQQGASDTIYFGEGSWLTVV.

The chain couples TRBV6-1 to TRBJ1-4; no clear D gene. The CDR3 has 16 residues. Deletions cut 2 bases from V and 4 bases from J, with 14 bases between. Germline CDR1 is MNHNS and CDR2 is SASEGT. The CDR3 bases are TGTGCCAGCAGTGAACTAGGCTCGTCGATTAATGAAAAACTGTTTTTT. This codes for CASSELGSSINEKLFF.